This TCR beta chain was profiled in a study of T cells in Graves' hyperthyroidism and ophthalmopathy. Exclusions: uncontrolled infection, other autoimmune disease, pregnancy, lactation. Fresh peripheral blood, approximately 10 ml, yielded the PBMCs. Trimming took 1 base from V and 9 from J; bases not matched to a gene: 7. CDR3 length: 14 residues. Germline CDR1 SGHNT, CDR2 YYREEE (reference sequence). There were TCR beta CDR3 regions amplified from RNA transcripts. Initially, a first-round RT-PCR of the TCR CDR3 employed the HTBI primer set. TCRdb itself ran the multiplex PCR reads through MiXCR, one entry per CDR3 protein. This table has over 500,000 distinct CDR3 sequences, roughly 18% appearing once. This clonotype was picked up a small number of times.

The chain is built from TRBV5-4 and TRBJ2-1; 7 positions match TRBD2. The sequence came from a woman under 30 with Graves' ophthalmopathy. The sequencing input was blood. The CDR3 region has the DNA TGTGCCAGCAGCTTGCCAAGCGGGGACGGTGAGCAGTTCTTC. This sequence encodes CASSLPSGDGEQFF.